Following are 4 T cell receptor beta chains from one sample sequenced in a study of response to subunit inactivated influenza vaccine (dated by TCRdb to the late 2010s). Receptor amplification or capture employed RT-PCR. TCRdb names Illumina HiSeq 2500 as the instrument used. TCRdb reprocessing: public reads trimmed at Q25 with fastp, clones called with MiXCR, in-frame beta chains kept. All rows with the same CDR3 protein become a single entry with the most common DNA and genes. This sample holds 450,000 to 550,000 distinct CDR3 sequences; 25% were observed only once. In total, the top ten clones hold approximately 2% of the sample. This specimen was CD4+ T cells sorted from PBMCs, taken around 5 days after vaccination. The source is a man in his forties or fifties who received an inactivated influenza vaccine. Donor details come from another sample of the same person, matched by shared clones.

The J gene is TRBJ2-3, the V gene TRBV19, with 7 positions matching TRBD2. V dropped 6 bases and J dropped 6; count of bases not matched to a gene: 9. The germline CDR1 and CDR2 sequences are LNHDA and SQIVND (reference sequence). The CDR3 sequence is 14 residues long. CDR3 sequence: CASRISGVQDTQYF. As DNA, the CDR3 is TGTGCCAGTAGAATCAGCGGGGTGCAGGATACGCAGTATTTT.

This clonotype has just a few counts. The CDR3 coding sequence is TGCAGCGTTGGAGAGTCGTGGGGCACCTTC. Its translation: CSVGESWGTF. The chain joins TRBV29-1 to TRBJ1-2, with no clear D. This CDR3 contains 10 residues. The germline V gene has CDR1 SQVTM and CDR2 ANQGSEA. V shed 4 bases and J shed 13 bases, with 13 bases lying between them.

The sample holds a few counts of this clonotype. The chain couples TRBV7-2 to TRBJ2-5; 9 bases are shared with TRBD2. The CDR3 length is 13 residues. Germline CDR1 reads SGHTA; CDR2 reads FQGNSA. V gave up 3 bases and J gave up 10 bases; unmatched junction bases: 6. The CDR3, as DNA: TGTGCCAGCAGCTTCGCGGGCGGGAGGGGCCAGTACTTC. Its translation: CASSFAGGRGQYF.

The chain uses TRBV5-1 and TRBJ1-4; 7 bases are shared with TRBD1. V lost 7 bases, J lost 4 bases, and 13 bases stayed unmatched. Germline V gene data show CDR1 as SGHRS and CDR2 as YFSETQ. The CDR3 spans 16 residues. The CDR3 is CASSIMPGQNNEKLFF. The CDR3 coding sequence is TGCGCCAGCTCTATTATGCCGGGACAGAATAATGAAAAACTGTTTTTT.